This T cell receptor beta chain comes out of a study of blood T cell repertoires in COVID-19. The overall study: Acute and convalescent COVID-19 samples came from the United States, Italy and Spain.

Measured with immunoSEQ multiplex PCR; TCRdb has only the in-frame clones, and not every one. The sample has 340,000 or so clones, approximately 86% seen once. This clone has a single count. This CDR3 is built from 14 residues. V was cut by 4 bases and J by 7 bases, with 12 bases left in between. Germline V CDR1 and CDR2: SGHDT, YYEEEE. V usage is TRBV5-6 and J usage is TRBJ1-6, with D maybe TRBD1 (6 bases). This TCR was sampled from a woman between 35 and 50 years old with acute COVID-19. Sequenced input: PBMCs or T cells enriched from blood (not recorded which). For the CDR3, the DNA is TGTGCCAGCAGCATCTGGACAGCCAATTCACCCCTCCACTTT. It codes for CASSIWTANSPLHF.